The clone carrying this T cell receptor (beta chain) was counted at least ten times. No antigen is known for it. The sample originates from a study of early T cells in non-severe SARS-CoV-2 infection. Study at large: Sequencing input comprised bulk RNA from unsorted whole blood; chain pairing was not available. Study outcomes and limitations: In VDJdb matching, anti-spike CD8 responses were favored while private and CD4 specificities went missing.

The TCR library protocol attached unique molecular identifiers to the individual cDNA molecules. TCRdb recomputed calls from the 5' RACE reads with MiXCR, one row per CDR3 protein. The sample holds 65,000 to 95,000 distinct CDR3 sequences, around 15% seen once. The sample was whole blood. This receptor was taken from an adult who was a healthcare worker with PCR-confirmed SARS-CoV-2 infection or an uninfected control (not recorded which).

This CDR3 reads CASSLSRDAGELFF. CDR3 nucleotide sequence: TGTGCCAGCAGCTTGTCCCGGGATGCCGGGGAGCTGTTTTTT. The genes are TRBV7-6 and TRBJ2-2; D might be TRBD2 (5 bases). CDR1 and CDR2 from the germline V gene are SGHVS and FNYEAQ. The CDR3 extends over 14 amino acids. Trimming left V 3 bases short and J 6 bases short, with 11 bases between.